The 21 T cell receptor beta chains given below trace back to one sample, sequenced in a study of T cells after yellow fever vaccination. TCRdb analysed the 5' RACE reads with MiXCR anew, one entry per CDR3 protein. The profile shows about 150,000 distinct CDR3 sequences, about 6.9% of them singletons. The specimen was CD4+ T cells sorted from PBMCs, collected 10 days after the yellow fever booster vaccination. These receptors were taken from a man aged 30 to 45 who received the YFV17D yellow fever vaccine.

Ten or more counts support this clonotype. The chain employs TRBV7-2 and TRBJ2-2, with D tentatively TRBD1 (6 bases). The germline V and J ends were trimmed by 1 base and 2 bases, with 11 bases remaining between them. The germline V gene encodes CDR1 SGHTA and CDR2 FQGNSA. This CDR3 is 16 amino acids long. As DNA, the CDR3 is TGTGCCAGCAGCTTAGTAGGGGGATACAACACCGGGGAGCTGTTTTTT. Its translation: CASSLVGGYNTGELFF. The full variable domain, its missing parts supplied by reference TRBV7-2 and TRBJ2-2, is GAGVSQSPSNKVTEKGKDVELRCDPISGHTALYWYRQSLGQGLEFLIYFQGNSAPDKSGLPSDRFSAERTGGSVSTLTIQRTQQEDSAVYLCASSLVGGYNTGELFFGEGSRLTVL.

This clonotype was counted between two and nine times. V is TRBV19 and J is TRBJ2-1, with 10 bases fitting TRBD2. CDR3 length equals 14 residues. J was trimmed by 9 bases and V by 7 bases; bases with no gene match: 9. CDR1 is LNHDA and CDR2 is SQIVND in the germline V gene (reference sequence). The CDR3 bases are TGTGCCAGTATACAGCTAGCGGGAGTGGGTGAGCAGTTCTTC. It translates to CASIQLAGVGEQFF.

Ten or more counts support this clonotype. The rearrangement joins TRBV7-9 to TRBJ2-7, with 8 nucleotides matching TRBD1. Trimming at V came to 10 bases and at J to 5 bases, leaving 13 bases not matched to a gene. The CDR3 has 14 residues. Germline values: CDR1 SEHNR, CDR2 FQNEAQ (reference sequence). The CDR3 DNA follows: TGTGCCAACCCTGGGCGCAGGGGGCTCAACGAGCAGTACTTC. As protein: CANPGRRGLNEQYF.

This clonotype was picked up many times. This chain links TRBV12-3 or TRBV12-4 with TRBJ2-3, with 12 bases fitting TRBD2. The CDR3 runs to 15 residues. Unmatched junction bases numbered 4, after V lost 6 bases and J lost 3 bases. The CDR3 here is CASRLAGGRTDTQYF. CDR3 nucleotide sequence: TGTGCCAGCAGACTAGCGGGAGGTCGAACAGATACGCAGTATTTT.

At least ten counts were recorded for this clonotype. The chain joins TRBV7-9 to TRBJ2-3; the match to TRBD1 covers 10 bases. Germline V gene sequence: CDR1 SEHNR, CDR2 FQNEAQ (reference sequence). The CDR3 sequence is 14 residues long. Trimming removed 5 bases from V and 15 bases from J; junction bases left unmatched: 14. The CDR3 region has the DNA TGTGCCAGCAGCACTCGTACTCCGGGACAGGGGCAATATTTT. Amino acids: CASSTRTPGQGQYF.

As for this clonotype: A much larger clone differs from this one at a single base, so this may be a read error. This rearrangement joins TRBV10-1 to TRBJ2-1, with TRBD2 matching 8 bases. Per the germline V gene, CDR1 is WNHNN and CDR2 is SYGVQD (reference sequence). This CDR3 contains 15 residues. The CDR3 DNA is TGCGCCAGCAGTGAGTCTAGCGGGATGGGAAATGAGCTGTTCTTC. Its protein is CASSESSGMGNELFF.

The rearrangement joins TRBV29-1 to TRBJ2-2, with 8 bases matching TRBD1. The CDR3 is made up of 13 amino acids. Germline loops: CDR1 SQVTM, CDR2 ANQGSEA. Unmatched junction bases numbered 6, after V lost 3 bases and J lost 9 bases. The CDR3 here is CSVEVPGGRELFF. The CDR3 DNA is TGCAGCGTTGAGGTCCCAGGGGGCCGGGAGCTGTTTTTT.

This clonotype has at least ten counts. The CDR3 is CASSQPSGRVYTGELFF. CDR3 bases: TGTGCCAGCAGCCAACCTAGCGGGAGGGTGTACACCGGGGAGCTGTTTTTT. J is TRBJ2-2 and V is TRBV7-2; 12 bases agree with TRBD2. The CDR3 covers 17 residues. The germline V gene encodes CDR1 SGHTA and CDR2 FQGNSA. V trimming: 5 bases; J trimming: 3 bases; junction bases outside the gene matches: 7.

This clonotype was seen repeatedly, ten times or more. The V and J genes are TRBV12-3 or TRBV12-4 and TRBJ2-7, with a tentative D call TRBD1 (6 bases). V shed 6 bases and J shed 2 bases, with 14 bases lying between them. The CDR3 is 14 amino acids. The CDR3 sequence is CASSLQGHAYEQYF. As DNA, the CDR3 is TGTGCCAGCAGCCTACAGGGTCACGCCTACGAGCAGTACTTC.

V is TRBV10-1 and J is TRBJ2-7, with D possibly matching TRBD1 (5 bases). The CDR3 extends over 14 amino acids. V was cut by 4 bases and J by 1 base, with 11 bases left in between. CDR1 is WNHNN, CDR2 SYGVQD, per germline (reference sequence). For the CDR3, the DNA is TGCGCCAGCAGTGTATCCCAGGGATCCTACGAGCAGTACTTC. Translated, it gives CASSVSQGSYEQYF.

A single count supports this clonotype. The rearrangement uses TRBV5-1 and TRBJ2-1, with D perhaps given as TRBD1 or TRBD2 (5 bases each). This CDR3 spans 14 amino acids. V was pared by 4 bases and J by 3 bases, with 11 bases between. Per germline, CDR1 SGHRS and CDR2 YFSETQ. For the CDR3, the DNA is TGCGCCAGCAGCCCCGGGACGCTCTACAATGAGCAGTTCTTC. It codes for CASSPGTLYNEQFF.

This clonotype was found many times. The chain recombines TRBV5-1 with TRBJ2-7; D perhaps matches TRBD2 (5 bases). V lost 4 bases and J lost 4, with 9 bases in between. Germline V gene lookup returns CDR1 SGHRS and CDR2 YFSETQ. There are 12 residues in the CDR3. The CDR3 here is CASSDSGYEQYF. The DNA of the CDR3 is TGCGCCAGCAGCGATTCGGGGTACGAGCAGTACTTC.

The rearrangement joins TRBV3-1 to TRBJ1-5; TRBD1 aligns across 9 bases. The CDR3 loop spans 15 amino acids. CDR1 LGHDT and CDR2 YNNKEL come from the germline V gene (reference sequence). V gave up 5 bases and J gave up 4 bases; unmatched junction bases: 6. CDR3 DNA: TGTGCCAGCAGCACCGGGACAGGGCCGAATCAGCCCCAGCATTTT. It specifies CASSTGTGPNQPQHF.

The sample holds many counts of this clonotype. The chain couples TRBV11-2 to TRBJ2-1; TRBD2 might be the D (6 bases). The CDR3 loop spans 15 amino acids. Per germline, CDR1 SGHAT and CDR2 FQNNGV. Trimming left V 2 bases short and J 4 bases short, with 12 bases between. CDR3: CASSLRAGAYNEQFF. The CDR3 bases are TGTGCCAGCAGCTTAAGAGCGGGCGCTTACAATGAGCAGTTCTTC.

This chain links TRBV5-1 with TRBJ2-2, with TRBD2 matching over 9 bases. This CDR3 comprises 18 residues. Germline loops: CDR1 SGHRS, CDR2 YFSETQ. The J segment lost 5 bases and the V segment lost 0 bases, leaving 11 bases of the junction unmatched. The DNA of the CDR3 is TGCGCCAGCAGCTTGGAAGCCGGAGGACTAGCGTTGACCGGGGAGCTGTTTTTT. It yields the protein CASSLEAGGLALTGELFF.

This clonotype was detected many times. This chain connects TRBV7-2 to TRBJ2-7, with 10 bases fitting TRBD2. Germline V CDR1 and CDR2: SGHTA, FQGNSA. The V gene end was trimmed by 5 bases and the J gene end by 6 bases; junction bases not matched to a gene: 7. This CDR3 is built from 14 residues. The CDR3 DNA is TGTGCCAGCAGCCCCTCTAGCGGGAGTAGCGAGCAGTACTTC. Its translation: CASSPSSGSSEQYF.

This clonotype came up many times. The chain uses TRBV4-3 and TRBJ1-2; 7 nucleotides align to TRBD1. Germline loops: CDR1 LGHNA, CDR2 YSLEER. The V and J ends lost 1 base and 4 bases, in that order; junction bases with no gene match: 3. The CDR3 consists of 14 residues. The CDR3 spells CASSQVGQLYGYTF. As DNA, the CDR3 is TGCGCCAGCAGCCAAGTGGGACAGCTCTATGGCTACACCTTC.

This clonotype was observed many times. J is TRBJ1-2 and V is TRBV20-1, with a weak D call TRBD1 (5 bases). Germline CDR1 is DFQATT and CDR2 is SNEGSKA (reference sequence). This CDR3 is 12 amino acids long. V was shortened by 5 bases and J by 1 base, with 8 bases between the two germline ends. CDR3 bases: TGCAGTGCTGGGGCAGTTAACTATGGCTACACCTTC. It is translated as CSAGAVNYGYTF.

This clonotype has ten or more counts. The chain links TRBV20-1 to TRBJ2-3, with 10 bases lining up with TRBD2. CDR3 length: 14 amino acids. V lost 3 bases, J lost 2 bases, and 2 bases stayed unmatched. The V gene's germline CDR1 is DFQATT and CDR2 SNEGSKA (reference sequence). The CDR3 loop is CSARLAGDTDTQYF. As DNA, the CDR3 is TGCAGTGCTAGGCTAGCGGGGGACACAGATACGCAGTATTTT.

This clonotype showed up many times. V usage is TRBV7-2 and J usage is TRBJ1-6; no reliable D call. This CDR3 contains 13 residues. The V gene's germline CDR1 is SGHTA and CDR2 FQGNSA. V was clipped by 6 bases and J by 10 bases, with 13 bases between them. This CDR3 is CASSLITVSPLHF. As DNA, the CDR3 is TGTGCCAGCAGTCTAATCACCGTGTCACCCCTCCACTTT. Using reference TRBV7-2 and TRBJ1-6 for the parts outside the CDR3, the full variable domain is GAGVSQSPSNKVTEKGKDVELRCDPISGHTALYWYRQSLGQGLEFLIYFQGNSAPDKSGLPSDRFSAERTGGSVSTLTIQRTQQEDSAVYLCASSLITVSPLHFGNGTRLTVT.

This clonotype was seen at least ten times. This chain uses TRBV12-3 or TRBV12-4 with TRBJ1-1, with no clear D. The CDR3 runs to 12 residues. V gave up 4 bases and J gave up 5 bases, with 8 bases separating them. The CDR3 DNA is TGTGCCAGCAGTTCCTACCCAACTGAAGCTTTCTTT. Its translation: CASSSYPTEAFF.